These 13 T cell receptor beta chains were all obtained from the same sample, sequenced in a study. MiXCR, applied by TCRdb to the 5' RACE reads, yields one record per CDR3 protein. Of some 5,800 distinct CDR3 sequences listed, around 31% are singletons. The sample consisted of naive CD4+ T cells sorted from a lymph node. Subset defined: naive CD4+ T cells, CD4+CD45RA+CD25-. These receptors all stem from a female donor with breast cancer.

This clonotype appeared a few times. The chain carries TRBV7-8 and TRBJ1-4; D gene ambiguous. This CDR3 has 14 residues. The germline V and J ends were trimmed by 6 bases and 3 bases, with 11 bases remaining between them. Germline V gene lookup returns CDR1 SGHVS and CDR2 FQNEAQ. This CDR3 is CASRIGLANEKLFF. Here the CDR3 DNA reads TGTGCCAGCAGAATAGGGTTGGCTAATGAAAAACTGTTTTTT.

About this clonotype: No conserved phenylalanine or tryptophan is present at the end of the CDR3, so a read error is the likely explanation. The V call is TRBV20-1, the J call TRBJ1-1; D gene unclear. Between the trimmed V and J ends, which lost 6 bases and 7 bases, there was a span of 21 bases. This CDR3 is 14 amino acids long. CDR1 DFQATT and CDR2 SNEGSKA come from the germline V gene (reference sequence). Written as DNA, the CDR3 is TGCAGTGCCACCCCCGGAGGGCGGATGTTTGAAGCTTTCATT. Amino acid sequence: CSATPGGRMFEAFI.

V usage is TRBV12-3 or TRBV12-4 and J usage is TRBJ2-3; 13 positions agree with TRBD2. This CDR3 is 16 amino acids long. V shed 3 bases, J shed 1 base, and the junction held 1 base outside the gene matches. The CDR3 nucleotides are TGTGCCAGCAGTTTTGGACTAGCGGGAGGCACAGATACGCAGTATTTT. Protein product: CASSFGLAGGTDTQYF.

The table lists this clonotype with a few counts. The rearrangement links TRBV6-2 or TRBV6-3 to TRBJ2-5, with 8 bases fitting TRBD1. With V trimmed by 0 bases and J by 5 bases, 11 bases remained unmatched. This CDR3 has 17 residues. Germline V gives CDR1 MNHEY, CDR2 SVGEGT. The CDR3 protein is CASSYSIRTGRSETQYF. CDR3 coding DNA: TGTGCCAGCAGTTACTCGATTCGGACAGGGCGGTCGGAGACCCAGTACTTC.

The J gene is TRBJ2-7, the V gene TRBV20-1, with D unclear. CDR1 is DFQATT, CDR2 SNEGSKA, per germline (reference sequence). Trimming removed 6 bases at V and 0 bases at J, with 12 bases between. This CDR3 region has 13 residues. The CDR3, as DNA: TGCAGTGCCCTAGACCTGAACTCCTACGAGCAGTACTTC. Its protein is CSALDLNSYEQYF.

Turning to this clonotype: The junction does not match germline at one end; this may be a read error. The chain recombines TRBV4-2 with TRBJ2-2, with D perhaps matching TRBD2 (5 bases). CDR1 LGHNA and CDR2 YNFKEQ come from the germline V gene. This CDR3 has 18 amino acids. CDR3 sequence (DNA): TGTGCCAGCAGCCCTCAAACGGTCACAAGCGCGAACACCGGGGAGCTGTCTTTT. This sequence encodes CASSPQTVTSANTGELSF.

This clonotype is labeled as medium-sized. This chain links TRBV5-6 with TRBJ2-5, with a tentative D call TRBD2 (5 bases). The germline V gene encodes CDR1 SGHDT and CDR2 YYEEEE. Trimming took 1 base from V and 5 from J, leaving 12 bases between them. The CDR3 consists of 14 residues. The chain's CDR3 is CASSLTVPGETQYF. The CDR3 nucleotides read TGTGCCAGCAGCTTGACGGTACCGGGGGAGACCCAGTACTTC.

Only a few counts were recorded for this clonotype. The chain links TRBV4-1 to TRBJ2-4; no firm D call. Trimming cost V 1 base and J 1 base, with 8 bases left between them. The CDR3 covers 15 residues. CDR1 and CDR2 from the germline V gene are MGHRA and YSYEKL. The chain's CDR3 is CASSQVIEAKNIQYF. DNA of the CDR3: TGCGCCAGCAGCCAAGTAATCGAGGCCAAAAACATTCAGTACTTC.

This clonotype has just a few counts. This chain connects TRBV5-1 to TRBJ2-2; possible D gene TRBD2, 6 bases. The CDR3 runs to 14 residues. Germline V gene sequence: CDR1 SGHRS, CDR2 YFSETQ. The V gene lost 0 bases and the J gene lost 6 bases, with 9 bases spanning the gap. This CDR3 reads CASSLVGEAGELFF. The CDR3 DNA reads TGCGCCAGCAGCTTGGTAGGGGAGGCCGGGGAGCTGTTTTTT.

This chain uses TRBV7-2 with TRBJ2-2, with D possibly TRBD2 on 5 matching bases. This CDR3 has 16 amino acids. The germline V gene encodes CDR1 SGHTA and CDR2 FQGNSA. V lost 1 base and J 0 bases, leaving 9 bases between the germline ends. DNA of the CDR3: TGTGCCAGCAGCTTAGGAGGGCCCGCGAACACCGGGGAGCTGTTTTTT. Translated, it gives CASSLGGPANTGELFF. The variable domain in full, with the rest retrieved from reference TRBV7-2 and TRBJ2-2, is GAGVSQSPSNKVTEKGKDVELRCDPISGHTALYWYRQSLGQGLEFLIYFQGNSAPDKSGLPSDRFSAERTGGSVSTLTIQRTQQEDSAVYLCASSLGGPANTGELFFGEGSRLTVL.

J is TRBJ2-1 and V is TRBV20-1; the match to TRBD2 covers 12 bases. With V trimmed by 5 bases and J by 4 bases, 3 bases remained unmatched. The CDR3 covers 14 residues. Germline values: CDR1 DFQATT, CDR2 SNEGSKA (reference sequence). CDR3 in amino acids: CSAGGLAGYNEQFF. CDR3 DNA: TGCAGTGCTGGGGGACTAGCGGGTTACAATGAGCAGTTCTTC.

In its sample, this clonotype was seen once. A read error is possible here, since a much larger clone lies one base away. Lacking the conserved final phenylalanine or tryptophan, this CDR3 likely reflects a read error. V gene TRBV9 combines with J gene TRBJ1-5; D is possibly TRBD1 (6 bases). The CDR3 has 13 residues. The germline gives CDR1 SGDLS, CDR2 YYNGEE. V was cut by 3 bases and J by 5 bases, with 9 bases left in between. The DNA of the CDR3 is TGTGCCAGCAGCGAACAGGGTTATCAGCCCCAGCATCTT. Its translation is CASSEQGYQPQHL.

The genes are TRBV5-1 and TRBJ2-3; D unclear. Trimming removed 0 bases at V and 5 bases at J, with 16 bases between. The CDR3 contains 16 residues. Germline V CDR1 and CDR2: SGHRS, YFSETQ. CDR3: CASSLGVVGSGDTQYF. The CDR3 nucleotides are TGCGCCAGCAGCTTGGGGGTGGTGGGGTCCGGAGATACGCAGTATTTT.